What follows describes a single TCR beta chain. In its sample, this clone was seen a few times. Its antigen is unknown. No much larger clonotype is one base removed from it; base qualities were not supplied. CDR1 and CDR2, looked up from the germline V gene, are SGHDT and YYEEEE. V and J are trimmed by 4 bases and 5 bases, and the gene matches miss 4 bases of the junction. From the cysteine up to the phenylalanine, the CDR3 has a length of 14 residues. CDR3 DNA only is kept here, 42 bases in frame from base 1. The High Capacity cDNA Reverse Transcription Kit was used to reverse transcribe all of the isolated RNA, meaning that expressed TCRB transcripts were what got sequenced. Deep immunoSEQ sequencing was performed on naive, central memory and regulatory T cell samples, with an average of roughly 3.5 million total reads per sample. Sorted cells were lysed in RLT buffer, and RNA was extracted using DNase-treated RNeasy Micro or Mini kits according to cell number. Each cell subset was processed separately to prevent cross-contamination, with patient and healthy donor samples processed together. The immunoSEQ multiplex PCR was used to amplify TCRB sequences from cDNA, yielding 87-bp fragments that span the CDR3 region. Sequencing of the amplicons was done on the Illumina HiSeq platform. In the paper's pipeline: Synthetic template baselines were used to correct PCR bias computationally, reads within Hamming distance 2 were collapsed together, and singletons that could not be merged were discarded. By aligning reads against IMGT, V, D and J genes, CDR3 length, and insertions or deletions at six rearrangement sites were assigned. Clonotype counts were normalized to sorted cell number within each subset before computing true diversity and Gini coefficients with the tcR R package. The overlap coefficient, calculated on TCRB nucleotide sequences, was used to measure repertoire sharing. Out-of-frame TCRB sequences from naive cells were analyzed as a proxy for the pre-selection repertoire. Drawn from immuneACCESS, this table holds only the in-frame rearrangements with V and J called that TCRdb kept. Clones are partly lost; checked studies trace under half to an unresolved V gene and leave the rest unexplained. That table supplies the V and J calls and clone size; D and trimming were determined from the DNA. In all, the sample holds roughly 310,000 clones, and approximately 9.9% of those were seen once. The leading ten clones occupy around 0.015% of the sample.

The data are from a study of beta chain features in type 1 diabetes (dated by TCRdb to 2017 to 2018). In terms of the full investigation: Mean age, gender distribution, total cell number and subset yield did not differ between patients and healthy donors. A total of 90 million to 120 million sorted cells were examined across all samples, and a strong correlation was observed between cell number per subset and RNA yield. The study compared TCRB repertoires of sorted circulating CD4+ T cell subsets between recently diagnosed type 1 diabetes patients and matched healthy donors. Regulatory and stem cell-like memory subsets were obtained from only 8 patients and about eight healthy donors, while naive and central memory subsets were obtained from all 30 or so donors. Overall study outcomes, separate from this receptor: Naive, central memory and regulatory TCRB repertoires appeared to be more similar among patients than among healthy donors. Because cDNA was sequenced instead of genomic DNA, highly expressing activated cells could be over-represented, though the groups showed no difference in activation or CD3 levels. In all four CD4+ subsets, TCRB CDR3 length was moderately but significantly shorter in type 1 diabetes patients. Fewer insertions and more nucleotide deletions at VDJ recombination sites were observed in patients with type 1 diabetes, implying thymic rearrangement abnormalities. PCR might favor shorter templates, but patient and control samples were amplified and corrected together, so any skew would affect both groups equally. Because the HLA sub-analyses included only small numbers of individuals, any influence of HLA type on TCRB rearrangement was left unresolved.

From each donor, a single peripheral blood sample of about 100 mL on average was drawn into heparinised tubes. A BD FACSAria II and a panel including CD45RO, CCR7, CD25, CD127, CD95 and CD27 were used to sort naive, central memory, regulatory and stem cell-like memory CD4+ T cells. Purity was above 95% for every sorted population. PBMCs were separated immediately by Lymphoprep density gradient centrifugation and were stained directly, without being cultured. So that batch effects would be minimized, each experiment stained and sorted samples in pairs, pairing one healthy donor with one patient. The origin of this receptor is a woman in her 30s in good health. Recombination joined TRBV5-6 with TRBJ2-7; the central 12 bases match TRBD2. The sample consisted of naive CD4+ T cells from blood. What this sample's cell subset or site label stands for: true naive CD4+ T cells. The CDR3 here reads CASSRLAGAHEQYF. The bases read TGTGCCAGCAGCCGACTAGCGGGAGCCCACGAGCAGTACTTC.